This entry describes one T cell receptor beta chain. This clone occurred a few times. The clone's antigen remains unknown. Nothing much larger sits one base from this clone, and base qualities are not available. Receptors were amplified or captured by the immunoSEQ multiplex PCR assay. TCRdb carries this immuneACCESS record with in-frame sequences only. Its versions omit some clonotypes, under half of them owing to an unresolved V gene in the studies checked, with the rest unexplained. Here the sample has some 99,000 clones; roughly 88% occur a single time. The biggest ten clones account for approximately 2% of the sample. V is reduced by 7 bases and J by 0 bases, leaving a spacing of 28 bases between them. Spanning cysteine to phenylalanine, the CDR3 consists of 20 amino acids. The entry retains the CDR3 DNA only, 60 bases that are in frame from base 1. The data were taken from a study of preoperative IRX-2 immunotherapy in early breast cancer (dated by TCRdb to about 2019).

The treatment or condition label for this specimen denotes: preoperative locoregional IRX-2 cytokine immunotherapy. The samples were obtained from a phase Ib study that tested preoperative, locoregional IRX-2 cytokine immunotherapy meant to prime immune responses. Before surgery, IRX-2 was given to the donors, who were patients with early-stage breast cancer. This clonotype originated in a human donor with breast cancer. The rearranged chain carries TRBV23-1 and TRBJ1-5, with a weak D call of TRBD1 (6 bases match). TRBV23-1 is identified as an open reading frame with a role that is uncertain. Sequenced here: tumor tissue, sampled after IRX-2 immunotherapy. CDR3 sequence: CASKLRQEEQKDCSNQPQHF. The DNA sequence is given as TGCGCCAGCAAACTAAGACAGGAGGAACAGAAGGACTGTAGCAATCAGCCCCAGCATTTT.